Below are 25 T cell receptor beta chains sequenced from a single sample in a study of vaccination effects on CD4 cells after COVID-19. Some clones are missing from TCRdb's copy, which holds only in-frame ones; the method was immunoSEQ multiplex PCR. Of about 73,000 clones detected, approximately 72% appear once; the ten largest clones hold less than 3%. Their antigens remain unidentified. Viral peptide pool expansion of antigen-specific CD4+ T cells preceded sequencing in the ViraFEST assay. It was after more than nine days of culture that CD4+ T cells were isolated. The study found no prior SARS-CoV-2 infection in the vaccine recipients, who tested negative for nucleocapsid antibodies. The sequencing here drew on CD4+ T cells from PBMCs cultured with HCoV-NL63 spike peptides, taken before COVID-19 vaccination. These receptors were collected from a human donor who received a COVID-19 vaccine.

The chain combines TRBV7-2 with TRBJ1-6; D is uncertain. V lost 5 bases, J lost 5 bases, and 16 bases lay in between. The germline gives CDR1 SGHTA, CDR2 FQGNSA. This CDR3 has 16 residues. Here the CDR3 DNA reads TGTGCCAGCAGCCTAGACCCGGGCAGGAATAATTCACCCCTCCACTTT. Translating it yields CASSLDPGRNNSPLHF.

This clone occurred a few times. The chain couples TRBV5-4 to TRBJ2-2; the D is unclear. Germline V gives CDR1 SGHNT, CDR2 YYREEE (reference sequence). Trimming removed 0 bases at V and 4 bases at J, with 7 bases between. The CDR3 is 14 amino acids. The CDR3 spells CASSLDWSTGELFF. CDR3 sequence (DNA): TGTGCCAGCAGCTTGGACTGGAGCACCGGGGAGCTGTTTTTT.

V is TRBV3-1 (or the pseudogene TRBV3-2) and J is TRBJ2-7, with a weak D call TRBD1 (6 bases). In germline, CDR1 is LGHDT, CDR2 YNNKEL (reference sequence). The germline V and J ends were trimmed by 5 bases and 3 bases, with 11 bases remaining between them. CDR3 length: 13 amino acids. The CDR3 DNA sequence: TGTGCCAGCAGCAAGACAGGTTTCTACGAGCAGTACGTC. Translating gives CASSKTGFYEQYV.

This rearrangement joins TRBV2 to TRBJ1-5, with 9 bases matching TRBD1. The CDR3 consists of 17 residues. In germline, CDR1 is SNHLY, CDR2 FYNNEI. V shed 5 bases and J 0 bases; nucleotides not matched to a gene: 8. The CDR3 DNA follows: TGTGCCAGCAGTCAGGACAGGGGACTATATAGCAATCAGCCCCAGCATTTT. This sequence encodes CASSQDRGLYSNQPQHF. Filled out from reference TRBV2 and TRBJ1-5, the complete variable domain reads EPEVTQTPSHQVTQMGQEVILRCVPISNHLYFYWYRQILGQKVEFLVSFYNNEISEKSEIFDDQFSVERPDGSNFTLKIRSTKLEDSAMYFCASSQDRGLYSNQPQHFGDGTRLSIL.

The chain employs TRBV5-1 and TRBJ1-6, with D unresolved. The V gene lost 5 bases and the J gene lost 9 bases, with 15 bases spanning the gap. The CDR3 is made up of 14 amino acids. Germline lookup yields CDR1 SGHRS and CDR2 YFSETQ. CDR3 amino acids: CASSADGGGSPLHF. The CDR3 bases are TGCGCCAGCAGTGCAGACGGCGGAGGTTCACCCCTCCACTTT.

The chain carries TRBV10-3 and TRBJ1-2; 10 bases match TRBD1. The V gene's germline CDR1 is ENHRY and CDR2 SYGVKD. Trimming took 3 bases from V and 4 from J; bases not matched to a gene: 5. This CDR3 contains 15 residues. CDR3 bases: TGTGCCATCAGTGATCGACAGGGGGCAGGCTATGGCTACACCTTC. It codes for CAISDRQGAGYGYTF.

This chain links TRBV12-5 with TRBJ2-5; the D is unclear. CDR1 is LGHNT, CDR2 FRNRAP, per germline. The CDR3 contains 13 residues. Trimming shortened V by 2 bases and J by 5 bases, and 9 bases separated the two germline ends. This chain's CDR3 is CASGLSSFETQYF. The CDR3 bases are TGTGCTAGTGGTTTGTCTTCATTTGAGACCCAGTACTTC.

This clone was observed a few times. The genes are TRBV19 and TRBJ2-7, with D tentatively TRBD1 (6 bases). This CDR3 contains 17 residues. Trimming removed 2 bases at V and 6 bases at J, with 23 bases between. The germline CDR1 and CDR2 sequences are LNHDA and SQIVND (reference sequence). Here the CDR3 reads CASSICSNTGKVGEQYV. CDR3 DNA sequence: TGTGCCAGTAGTATATGCAGCAATACAGGGAAAGTTGGCGAGCAGTACGTC.

This chain connects TRBV5-1 to TRBJ1-5; TRBD1 is a possible D gene (6 bases). The V end was cut by 0 bases, the J end by 7 bases, with 8 bases between. Looked up from germline, CDR1 is SGHRS and CDR2 is YFSETQ. This CDR3 contains 13 residues. CDR3 sequence (DNA): TGCGCCAGCAGCTTGGAGGGGGGCCAGCCCCAGCATTTT. Its translation: CASSLEGGQPQHF.

This sequence joins TRBV6-1 and TRBJ1-6; TRBD1 might be the D (6 bases). This CDR3 contains 16 residues. Trimming stripped 4 bases from V and 7 bases from J, with 17 bases between. The germline V gene encodes CDR1 MNHNS and CDR2 SASEGT. The CDR3 nucleotides read TGTGCCAGCAGTGCACAAATGACAGGTTTAAATTCACCCCTCCACTTT. Translation: CASSAQMTGLNSPLHF.

This clone was seen a few times. The CDR3 nucleotides are TGCGCCAGCAGCGCCCTTGGGGCGGCTGGAAACACCATATATTTT. Translating it yields CASSALGAAGNTIYF. This chain links TRBV5-1 with TRBJ1-3; perhaps TRBD1 as D (5 bases). CDR1 and CDR2 from the germline V gene are SGHRS and YFSETQ. V lost 4 bases and J lost 2, with 13 bases in between. This CDR3 comprises 15 residues. Complete variable domain (other parts from reference TRBV5-1 and TRBJ1-3): KAGVTQTPRYLIKTRGQQVTLSCSPISGHRSVSWYQQTPGQGLQFLFEYFSETQRNKGNFPGRFSGRQFSNSRSEMNVSTLELGDSALYLCASSALGAAGNTIYFGEGSWLTVV.

The chain joins TRBV15 to TRBJ2-7, with 8 bases identical to TRBD1. Germline CDR1 LNHNV, CDR2 YYDKDF (reference sequence). The CDR3 is 14 amino acids. With V trimmed by 4 bases and J by 1 base, 3 bases remained unmatched. CDR3 nucleotides: TGTGCCACCAGCACCAGGACAGGGTCCTACGAGCAGTACGTC. Amino acids: CATSTRTGSYEQYV.

V gene TRBV6-1 combines with J gene TRBJ1-4; possible D gene TRBD1, 6 bases. This CDR3 has 15 residues. Between the trimmed V and J ends, which lost 1 base and 6 bases, there was a span of 12 bases. Germline CDR1 and CDR2: MNHNS and SASEGT. The CDR3 is CASSEEGGRDEKLFF. For the CDR3, the DNA is TGTGCCAGCAGTGAAGAGGGGGGAAGGGATGAAAAACTGTTTTTT.

This clone was detected once. The chain couples TRBV30 to TRBJ2-2; D is uncertain. Per the germline V gene, CDR1 is GTSNPN and CDR2 is SVGIG (reference sequence). This CDR3 spans 20 amino acids. Deletions cut 2 bases from V and 0 bases from J, with 25 bases between. CDR3 protein: CAWSPQRAPRPPSNTGELFF. The DNA for the CDR3 is TGTGCCTGGAGTCCTCAAAGAGCCCCGCGGCCCCCTTCGAACACCGGGGAGCTGTTTTTT.

This clone was seen a single time. The V gene is TRBV30, the J gene TRBJ1-2, with D unclear. Trimming removed 1 base from V and 8 bases from J, with 14 bases in between. Germline values: CDR1 GTSNPN, CDR2 SVGIG (reference sequence). The CDR3 length is 13 residues. CDR3 in amino acids: CAWSGGILEGYTF. CDR3 coding DNA: TGTGCCTGGAGTGGCGGGATACTAGAGGGCTACACCTTC. Combining the CDR3 with reference TRBV30 and TRBJ1-2 gives the whole variable domain SQTIHQWPATLVQPVGSPLSLECTVEGTSNPNLYWYRQAAGRGLQLLFYSVGIGQISSEVPQNLSASRPQDRQFILSSKKLLLSDSGFYLCAWSGGILEGYTFGSGTRLTVV.

The chain is built from TRBV14 and TRBJ2-2, with TRBD2 matching over 9 bases. The CDR3 has 16 residues. Germline V gives CDR1 SGHDN, CDR2 FVKESK. Germline trimming cut 1 base from V and 5 bases from J; bases unmatched to any gene: 5. The CDR3 region has the DNA TGTGCCAGCAGCCAAGGGCTAGCGGGGTCGACCGGGGAGCTGTTTTTT. Amino acid sequence: CASSQGLAGSTGELFF. Variable domain in full (rest from reference TRBV14 and TRBJ2-2): EAGVTQFPSHSVIEKGQTVTLRCDPISGHDNLYWYRRVMGKEIKFLLHFVKESKQDESGMPNNRFLAERTGGTYSTLKVQPAELEDSGVYFCASSQGLAGSTGELFFGEGSRLTVL.

V is TRBV4-3 and J is TRBJ2-3, with TRBD2 matching over 10 bases. Germline V gene sequence: CDR1 LGHNA, CDR2 YSLEER. The J segment lost 10 bases and the V segment lost 4 bases, leaving 8 bases of the junction unmatched. The CDR3 totals 14 residues. The CDR3 region is CASSPEGSGGAQYF. CDR3 DNA sequence: TGCGCCAGCAGCCCAGAGGGGAGCGGGGGGGCGCAGTATTTT.

The sample holds a few counts of this clone. The V call is TRBV29-1, the J call TRBJ1-4, with 7 bases that match TRBD1. The J segment lost 2 bases and the V segment lost 7 bases, leaving 4 bases of the junction unmatched. The germline V gene has CDR1 SQVTM and CDR2 ANQGSEA. This CDR3 contains 13 residues. The CDR3 protein is CSARRGTNEKLFF. The CDR3 nucleotides read TGCAGCGCGCGCAGGGGGACTAATGAAAAACTGTTTTTT.

The genes are TRBV6-1 and TRBJ1-5, with D perhaps TRBD1 (6 bases). V was cut by 2 bases and J by 5 bases, with 13 bases left in between. Per the germline V gene, CDR1 is MNHNS and CDR2 is SASEGT. The CDR3 has 15 amino acids. The CDR3 protein is CASSETRTVHQPQHF. CDR3 DNA sequence: TGTGCCAGCAGTGAAACGAGGACAGTCCATCAGCCCCAGCATTTT.

This chain uses TRBV2 with TRBJ2-7; TRBD1 is a possible D gene (7 bases). The V gene's germline CDR1 is SNHLY and CDR2 FYNNEI. V lost 4 bases, J lost 7 bases, and 14 bases lay in between. This CDR3 is 13 amino acids long. This CDR3 is CASSVEGAGEQYV. The CDR3 DNA sequence: TGTGCCAGCAGTGTGGAGGGGGCGGGGGAGCAGTACGTC.

The V gene is TRBV7-3, the J gene TRBJ1-1; a weak D match, TRBD1 (6 bases). The ends were cut back, 5 bases at V and 3 bases at J, with 10 bases in the middle. This CDR3 region has 13 residues. CDR1 is SGHTA and CDR2 is FQGTGA in the germline V gene. CDR3: CASSLKGDTEAFF. CDR3 in DNA: TGTGCCAGCAGCCTCAAGGGGGACACTGAAGCTTTCTTT.

In DNA form, the CDR3 reads TGTGCCAGCAGCTTAAGACTAGCGGGGGACGAGGAGACCCAGTACTTC. Encoded protein: CASSLRLAGDEETQYF. The chain recombines TRBV7-9 with TRBJ2-5; 12 nucleotides align to TRBD2. Germline CDR1 reads SEHNR; CDR2 reads FQNEAQ (reference sequence). This CDR3 is built from 16 residues. The J segment lost 5 bases and the V segment lost 2 bases, leaving 6 bases of the junction unmatched.

CDR3 nucleotides: TGTGCCAGCAGCAAGGGCAGGGGGCTAGGAGGGAAGTACGTC. This gives the protein CASSKGRGLGGKYV. This chain joins TRBV28 and TRBJ2-7; 8 positions match TRBD1. Germline V gene lookup returns CDR1 MDHEN and CDR2 SYDVKM. The CDR3 has 14 residues. Trimming removed 6 bases from V and 11 bases from J; junction bases left unmatched: 15.

This clone was counted between two and nine times. This sequence joins TRBV4-3 and TRBJ2-3, with 10 bases that match TRBD2. V shed 5 bases, J shed 3 bases, and the junction held 5 bases outside the gene matches. This CDR3 is 15 amino acids long. The germline V gene encodes CDR1 LGHNA and CDR2 YSLEER. CDR3 sequence (DNA): TGCGCCAGCAGCGAGCGGACTAGCGGTACAGATACGCAGTATTTT. Translation: CASSERTSGTDTQYF.

This chain connects TRBV2 to TRBJ2-4, with D perhaps TRBD1 (5 bases). The CDR3 runs to 15 residues. The ends were cut back, 8 bases at V and 0 bases at J, with 14 bases in the middle. Germline-derived CDR1 and CDR2 are SNHLY and FYNNEI. This CDR3 reads CASVGQTIAKNIQYF. The CDR3 DNA reads TGTGCCAGCGTAGGACAAACTATAGCCAAAAACATTCAGTACTTC.